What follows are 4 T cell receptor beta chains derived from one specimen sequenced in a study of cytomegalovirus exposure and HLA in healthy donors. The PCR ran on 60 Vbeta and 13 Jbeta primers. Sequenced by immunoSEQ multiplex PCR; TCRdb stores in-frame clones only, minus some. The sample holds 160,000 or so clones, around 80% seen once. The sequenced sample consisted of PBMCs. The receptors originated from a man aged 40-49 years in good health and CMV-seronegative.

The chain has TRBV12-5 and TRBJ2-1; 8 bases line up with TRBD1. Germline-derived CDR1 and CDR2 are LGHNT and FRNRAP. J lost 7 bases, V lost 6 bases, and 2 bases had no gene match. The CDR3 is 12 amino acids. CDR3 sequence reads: CASGRQGNEQFF. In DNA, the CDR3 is TGTGCTAGTGGCAGACAGGGGAATGAGCAGTTCTTC.

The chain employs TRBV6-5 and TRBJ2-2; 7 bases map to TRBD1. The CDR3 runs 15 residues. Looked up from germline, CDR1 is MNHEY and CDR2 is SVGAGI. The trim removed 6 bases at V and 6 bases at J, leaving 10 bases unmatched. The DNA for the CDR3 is TGTGCCAGCAGGCCCAGGGGGATGGTCGCCGGGGAGCTGTTTTTT. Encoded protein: CASRPRGMVAGELFF.

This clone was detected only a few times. The CDR3 protein is CASSLTSSEQYF. For the CDR3, the DNA is TGTGCCAGCAGTTTGACTTCCAGCGAGCAGTACTTC. The chain is built from TRBV28 and TRBJ2-7; D is ambiguous. This CDR3 spans 12 amino acids. CDR1 and CDR2 from the germline V gene are MDHEN and SYDVKM. V shed 3 bases and J shed 6 bases, with 9 bases lying between them.

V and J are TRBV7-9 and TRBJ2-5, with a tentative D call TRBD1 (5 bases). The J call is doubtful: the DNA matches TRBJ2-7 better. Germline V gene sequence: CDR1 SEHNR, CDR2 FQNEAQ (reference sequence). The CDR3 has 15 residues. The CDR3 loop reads CASSSVGAGRGEQYF. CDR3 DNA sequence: TGTGCCAGCAGCTCCGTTGGGGCAGGACGTGGCGAGCAGTACTTC.